Included here is one TCR beta chain sequence, with context. Its antigen remains unknown. The data were taken from a study of CXCR3-negative and CXCR3-positive naive CD8 T cells. Regarding the study as a whole: Similar TRBV-TRBJ usage characterized naive CXCR3-negative and CXCR3-positive cells; memory cells differed. Relative to CXCR3-negative naive cells, CXCR3-positive naive cells had more hydrophobic TRB CDR3s. TRB CDR3 properties served as the basis for inferring TCR strength, and surface CD5 was comparable between naive subsets.

Cells classed as naive CD8+ T cells were CD45RO-CCR7+CD27+CD95-. UMI-tagged TRB cDNA libraries were built via 5' RACE. TCRdb processed the 5' RACE reads again and assigns one entry to each CDR3 protein, with no DNA. The sample totals 100,000 to 150,000 distinct CDR3 sequences. This TCR derives from a human donor in good health. Some clones in this sample may be carry-over from other donors' samples. Sequences were obtained from naive CXCR3- CD8+ T cells from blood. The subset denotes: CD45RO-CCR7+CD27+CD95- naive CD8+ T cells lacking CXCR3 (TNR3-).

The CDR3 spells CASSVDGGRAKPQYF. This sequence joins TRBV9 and TRBJ2-3; TCRdb's D call, TRBD2, is unchecked because there is no DNA. The CDR3 has 15 amino acids. Germline loops: CDR1 SGDLS, CDR2 YYNGEE.